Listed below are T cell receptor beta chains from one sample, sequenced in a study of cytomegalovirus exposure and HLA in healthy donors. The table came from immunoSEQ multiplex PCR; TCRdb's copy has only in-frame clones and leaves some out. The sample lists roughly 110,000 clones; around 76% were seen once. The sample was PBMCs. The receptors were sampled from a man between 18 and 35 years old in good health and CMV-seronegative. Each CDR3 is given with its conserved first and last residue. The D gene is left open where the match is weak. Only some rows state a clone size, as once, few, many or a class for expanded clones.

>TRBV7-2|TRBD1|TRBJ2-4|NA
TGTGCCAGCAGCCGACAGGGGGGAGTAGGAAACATTCAGTACTTC
CASSRQGGVGNIQYF
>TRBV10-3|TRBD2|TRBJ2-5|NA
TGTGCCATCAGTGTAGGCGCTAGCGGGGATAAAGAGACCCAGTACTTC
CAISVGASGDKETQYF
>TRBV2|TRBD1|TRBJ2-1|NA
TGTGCCAGCAGTACCGACAGGGGTCGGAATGAGCAGTTCTTC
CASSTDRGRNEQFF
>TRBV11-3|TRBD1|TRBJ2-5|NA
TGTGCCAGCAGCGTCTACAGGGGAGAGACCCAGTACTTC
CASSVYRGETQYF
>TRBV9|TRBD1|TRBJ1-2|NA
TGTGCCAGCAGCGCCCTCCCGGGACAGGCAGGCTATGGCTACACCTTC
CASSALPGQAGYGYTF
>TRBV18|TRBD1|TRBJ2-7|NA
TGTGCCAGCTCCCCGGGACAGAGCAGCTACGAGCAGTACTTC
CASSPGQSSYEQYF
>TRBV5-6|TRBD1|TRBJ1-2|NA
TGTGCCAGCAGCCCCCTCGACAGGGACATCTATGGCTACACCTTC
CASSPLDRDIYGYTF
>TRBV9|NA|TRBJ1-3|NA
TGTGCCAGCAGCGTAGGGTCAGTCTCTGGAAACACCATATATTTT
CASSVGSVSGNTIYF
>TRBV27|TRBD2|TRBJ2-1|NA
TGTGCCAGCGCCGATGGACTAGCGGAACCCCATGAGCAGTTCTTC
CASADGLAEPHEQFF
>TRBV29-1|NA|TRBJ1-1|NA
TGCAGCGCGAGTGGGGCTGGAGCTGAAGCTTTCTTT
CSASGAGAEAFF
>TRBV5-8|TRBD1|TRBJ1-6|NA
TGTGCCAGCAGAGACAGGGGATCACCCCTCCACTTT
CASRDRGSPLHF
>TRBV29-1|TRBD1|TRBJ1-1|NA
TGCAGCGCCATGACAGGGGGCACTGAAGCTTTCTTT
CSAMTGGTEAFF
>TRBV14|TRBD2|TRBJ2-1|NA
TGTGCCAGCAGCCCGAGCGGGGGGGCCTCAGGTGAGCAGTTCTTC
CASSPSGGASGEQFF
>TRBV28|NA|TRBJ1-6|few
TGTGCCAGCAGCCTATTCAATTCACCCCTCCACTTT
CASSLFNSPLHF
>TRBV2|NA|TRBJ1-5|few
TGTGCCAGCAGTGTGAGAGGGAACAATCAGCCCCAGCATTTT
CASSVRGNNQPQHF
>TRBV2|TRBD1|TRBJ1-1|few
TGTGCCAGCAGTTTGACAGGGAGCACTGAAGCTTTCTTT
CASSLTGSTEAFF
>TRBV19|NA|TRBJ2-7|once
TGTGCCACCATGGACGGGGCCTACGAGCAGTACTTC
CATMDGAYEQYF
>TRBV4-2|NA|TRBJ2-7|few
TGTGCCAGCAGCCAGTCCCCTCTGGAGGGTTCGAACGAGCAGTACTTC
CASSQSPLEGSNEQYF
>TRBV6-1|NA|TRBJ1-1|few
TGTGCCAGCAGTACGGTTACTGAAGCTTTCTTT
CASSTVTEAFF